Below, 8 T cell receptor beta chains from the same sample are listed, as sequenced in a study of blood T cell repertoires in COVID-19. Only in-frame clones appear in the TCRdb table, and some are missing; sequencing was by immunoSEQ multiplex PCR. The data show 100,000 to 150,000 clones, 85% to 90% seen once. The material sequenced was peripheral blood. The receptors were gathered from a woman of 80 years or more with acute or convalescent COVID-19.

This clone was seen only once. At one of its ends the junction is not consistent with the germline gene, which may arise from a read error. This chain uses TRBV7-7 with TRBJ2-1; 7 nucleotides align to TRBD1. Per germline, CDR1 SSHAT and CDR2 FNYEAQ (reference sequence). The CDR3 is 15 residues long. CDR3 coding DNA: TGTGCTAGCAGCGGCGGCACAGGGGTAGTGAATGAGCAGTTCTTC. Residues: CASSGGTGVVNEQFF. The full variable domain, in which reference TRBV7-7 and TRBJ2-1 provide the parts outside the CDR3, is GAGVSQSPRYKVTKRGQDVTLRCDPISSHATLYWYQQALGQGPEFLTYFNYEAQPDKSGLPSDRFSAERPEGSISTLTIQRTEQRDSAMYRCASSGGTGVVNEQFFGPGTRLTVL.

This clone was detected only once. This chain uses TRBV7-9 with TRBJ1-2; D uncertain. In germline, CDR1 is SEHNR, CDR2 FQNEAQ (reference sequence). This CDR3 contains 13 residues. V lost 0 bases and J 2 bases, leaving 4 bases between the germline ends. For the CDR3, the DNA is TGTGCCAGCAGCTTAGCCGGGAACTATGGCTACACCTTC. The encoded protein is CASSLAGNYGYTF.

This chain joins TRBV23-1 and TRBJ2-1; weak D call: TRBD2 (5 bases). TRBV23-1 is an ORF; its function is uncertain. V was shortened by 0 bases and J by 6 bases, with 24 bases between the two germline ends. The CDR3 is 19 amino acids. The CDR3 loop reads CASSQSRGRLLPVSNEQFF. In DNA, the CDR3 is TGCGCCAGCAGTCAATCCCGGGGAAGACTGCTACCTGTGTCCAATGAGCAGTTCTTC.

This rearrangement joins TRBV2 to TRBJ2-1; 13 bases align to TRBD2. The ends lost 7 bases at V and 7 bases at J; junction bases unmatched: 4. This CDR3 has 14 residues. Germline values: CDR1 SNHLY, CDR2 FYNNEI. DNA for the CDR3: TGTGCCAGCACGACTAGCGGGGGGCGGAATGAGCAGTTCTTC. This translates into CASTTSGGRNEQFF.

J is TRBJ1-2 and V is TRBV6-2 or TRBV6-3, with D uncertain. With 2 bases removed from V and 5 bases from J, the gap between germline ends came to 12 bases. The germline V gene encodes CDR1 MNHEY and CDR2 SVGEGT. The CDR3 is 14 residues long. The CDR3 DNA follows: TGTGCCAGCAGTTACCCCCCGCCTACTTATGGCTACACCTTC. Translating gives CASSYPPPTYGYTF.

This clone has just one count. The chain carries TRBV6-6 and TRBJ1-4; weak D call: TRBD1 (5 bases). V dropped 5 bases and J dropped 4 bases, with 11 bases sitting between them. Germline V CDR1 and CDR2: MNHNY, SVGAGI (reference sequence). The CDR3 loop spans 14 amino acids. The CDR3 here is CASSRGSDNEKLFF. The CDR3, as DNA: TGTGCCAGCAGTAGGGGCAGCGATAATGAAAAACTGTTTTTT.

The DNA for the CDR3 is TGCGCCAGCAGCTTGGGTGGTAGCGGGGGTTCTCGAGATACGCAGTATTTT. This codes for CASSLGGSGGSRDTQYF. V is TRBV5-1 and J is TRBJ2-3, with 9 nucleotides matching TRBD2. Trimming took 0 bases from V and 5 from J; bases not matched to a gene: 10. The CDR3 sequence is 17 residues long. Germline CDR1 SGHRS, CDR2 YFSETQ.

The chain uses TRBV5-5 and TRBJ1-6; D gene unclear. Trimming pared 4 bases from V and 6 bases from J, leaving 14 bases between. Looked up from germline, CDR1 is SGHKS and CDR2 is YYEKEE (reference sequence). This CDR3 contains 15 residues. The CDR3, as DNA: TGTGCCAGCAGCACGGCCGGGTTAGTTAATTCACCCCTCCACTTT. Its protein is CASSTAGLVNSPLHF. Supplemented by reference TRBV5-5 and TRBJ1-6, the full variable domain reads DAGVTQSPTHLIKTRGQQVTLRCSPISGHKSVSWYQQVLGQGPQFIFQYYEKEERGRGNFPDRFSARQFPNYSSELNVNALLLGDSALYLCASSTAGLVNSPLHFGNGTRLTVT.